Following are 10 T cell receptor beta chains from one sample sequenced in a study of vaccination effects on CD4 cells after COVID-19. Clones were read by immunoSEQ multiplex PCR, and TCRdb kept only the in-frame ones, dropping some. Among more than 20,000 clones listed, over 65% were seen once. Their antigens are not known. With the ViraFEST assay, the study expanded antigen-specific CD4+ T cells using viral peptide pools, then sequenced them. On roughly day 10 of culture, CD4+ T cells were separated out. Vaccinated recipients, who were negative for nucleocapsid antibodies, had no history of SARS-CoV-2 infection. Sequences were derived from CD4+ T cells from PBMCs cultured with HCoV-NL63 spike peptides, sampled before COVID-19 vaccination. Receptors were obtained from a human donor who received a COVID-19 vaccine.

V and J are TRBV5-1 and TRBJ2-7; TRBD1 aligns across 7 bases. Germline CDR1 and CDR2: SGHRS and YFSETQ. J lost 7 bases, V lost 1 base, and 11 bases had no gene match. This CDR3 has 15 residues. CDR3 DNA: TGCGCCAGCAGCTTGACGACAGGGTCCGGTCGTGAGCAGTACTTC. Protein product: CASSLTTGSGREQYF.

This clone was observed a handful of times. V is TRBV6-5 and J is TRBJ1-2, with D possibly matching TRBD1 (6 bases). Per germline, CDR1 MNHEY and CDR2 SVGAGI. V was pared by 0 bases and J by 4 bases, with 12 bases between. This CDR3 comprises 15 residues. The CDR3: CASSYSLTGFYGYTF. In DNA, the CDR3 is TGTGCCAGCAGTTACTCTCTCACAGGGTTCTATGGCTACACCTTC.

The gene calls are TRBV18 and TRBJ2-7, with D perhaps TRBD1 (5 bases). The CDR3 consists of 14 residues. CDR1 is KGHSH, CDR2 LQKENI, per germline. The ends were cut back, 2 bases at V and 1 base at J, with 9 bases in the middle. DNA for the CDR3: TGTGCCAGCTCACCAGACCCAGGGTCCTACGAGCAGTACTTC. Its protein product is CASSPDPGSYEQYF.

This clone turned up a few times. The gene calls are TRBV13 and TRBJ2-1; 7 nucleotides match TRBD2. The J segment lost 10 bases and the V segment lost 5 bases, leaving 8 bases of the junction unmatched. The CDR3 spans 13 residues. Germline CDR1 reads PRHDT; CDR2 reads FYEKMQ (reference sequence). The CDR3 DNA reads TGTGCCAGCAGCCTAGCGGCCCCCCAGGAGCAGTTCTTC. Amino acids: CASSLAAPQEQFF.

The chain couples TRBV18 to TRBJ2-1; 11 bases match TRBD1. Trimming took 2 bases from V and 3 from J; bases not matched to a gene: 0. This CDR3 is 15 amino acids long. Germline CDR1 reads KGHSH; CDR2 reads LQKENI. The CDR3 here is CASSPGTGGYNEQFF. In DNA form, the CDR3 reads TGTGCCAGCTCACCAGGGACAGGGGGCTACAATGAGCAGTTCTTC.

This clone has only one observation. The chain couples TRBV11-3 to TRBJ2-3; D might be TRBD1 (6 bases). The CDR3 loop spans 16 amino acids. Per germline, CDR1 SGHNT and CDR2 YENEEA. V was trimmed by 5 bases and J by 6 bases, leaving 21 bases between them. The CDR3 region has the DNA TGTGCCAGCAGCGCTAGCAGGGGCTGGGATGCGGATACGCAGTATTTT. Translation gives CASSASRGWDADTQYF.

The CDR3 bases are TGTGCCAGCTCACCATCCGGACGGAGCTATGAAGCTTTCTTT. Its protein is CASSPSGRSYEAFF. The V and J genes are TRBV18 and TRBJ1-1; D ambiguous. Germline V gene sequence: CDR1 KGHSH, CDR2 LQKENI. The ends were cut back, 2 bases at V and 7 bases at J, with 14 bases in the middle. This CDR3 is built from 14 residues.

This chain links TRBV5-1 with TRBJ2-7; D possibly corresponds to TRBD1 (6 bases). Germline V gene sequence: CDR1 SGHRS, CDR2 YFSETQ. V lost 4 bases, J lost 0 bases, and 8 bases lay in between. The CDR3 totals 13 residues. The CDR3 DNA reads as TGCGCCAGCAGCCGGGACAACTCCTACGAGCAGTACTTC. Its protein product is CASSRDNSYEQYF.

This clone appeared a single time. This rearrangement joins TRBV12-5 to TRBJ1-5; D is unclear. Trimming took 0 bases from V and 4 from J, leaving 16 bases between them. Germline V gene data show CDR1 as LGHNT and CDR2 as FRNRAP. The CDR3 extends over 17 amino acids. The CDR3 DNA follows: TGTGCTAGTGGTTTGGTAAACTCCGGCAGACCTAATCAGCCCCAGCATTTT. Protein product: CASGLVNSGRPNQPQHF.

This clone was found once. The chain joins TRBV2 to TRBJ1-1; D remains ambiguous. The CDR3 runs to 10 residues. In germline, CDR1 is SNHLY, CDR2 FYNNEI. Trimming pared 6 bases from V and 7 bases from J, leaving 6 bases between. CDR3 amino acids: CASRWVEAFF. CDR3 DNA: TGTGCCAGCAGGTGGGTTGAAGCTTTCTTT.